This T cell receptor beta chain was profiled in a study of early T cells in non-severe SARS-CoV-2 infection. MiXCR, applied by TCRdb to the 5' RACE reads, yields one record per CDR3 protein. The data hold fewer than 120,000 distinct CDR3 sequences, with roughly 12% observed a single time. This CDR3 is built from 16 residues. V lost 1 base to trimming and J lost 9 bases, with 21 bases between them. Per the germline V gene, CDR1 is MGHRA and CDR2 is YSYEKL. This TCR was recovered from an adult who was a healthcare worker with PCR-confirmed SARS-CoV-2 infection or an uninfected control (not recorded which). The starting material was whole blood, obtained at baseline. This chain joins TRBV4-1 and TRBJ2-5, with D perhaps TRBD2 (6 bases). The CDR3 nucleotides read TGCGCCAGCAGCCAAGGGGCCGGGACCGCCTCGGGGGCCCAGTACTTC. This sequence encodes CASSQGAGTASGAQYF.